This T cell receptor (beta chain) comes out of a study of cytomegalovirus exposure and HLA in healthy donors. TCRdb's copy holds only in-frame clones and misses some; the assay was immunoSEQ multiplex PCR. The sample includes 150,000 to 180,000 clones, 86% of them seen just once. Donors were drawn from the approximately 130-subject validation cohort, separate from the approximately 670-subject first cohort. For this clone: What it recognizes is unknown.

CDR3 length equals 15 residues. Trimming cost V 8 bases and J 5 bases; bases outside gene matches: 15. Germline V gene lookup returns CDR1 MNHEY and CDR2 SMNVEV (reference sequence). Study findings and constraints: It was approximately 150 TCR beta chains that were listed as cytomegalovirus-associated.

This receptor was obtained from a human donor in good health. The V gene is TRBV27, the J gene TRBJ2-7; 7 bases map to TRBD1. The sample comprised PBMCs. CDR3: CASLRSGTDLHEQYF. The CDR3 DNA reads as TGTGCCAGCCTAAGATCCGGGACAGACCTCCACGAGCAGTACTTC.